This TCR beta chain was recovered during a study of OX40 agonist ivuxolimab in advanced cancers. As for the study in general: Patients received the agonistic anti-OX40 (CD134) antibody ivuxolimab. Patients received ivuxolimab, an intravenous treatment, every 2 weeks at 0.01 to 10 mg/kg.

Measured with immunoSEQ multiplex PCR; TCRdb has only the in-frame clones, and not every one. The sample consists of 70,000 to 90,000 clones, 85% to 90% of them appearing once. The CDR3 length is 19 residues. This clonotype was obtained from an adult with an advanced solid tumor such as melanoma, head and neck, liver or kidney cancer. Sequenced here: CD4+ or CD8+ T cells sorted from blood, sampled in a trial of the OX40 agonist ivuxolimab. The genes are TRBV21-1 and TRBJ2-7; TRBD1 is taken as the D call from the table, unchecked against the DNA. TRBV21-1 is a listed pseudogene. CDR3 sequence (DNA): TGTGCCAGCAGCGGCCGGGACAGGGTAACCACCAACAGAGTCTACGAGCAGTACTTC. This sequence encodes CASSGRDRVTTNRVYEQYF.